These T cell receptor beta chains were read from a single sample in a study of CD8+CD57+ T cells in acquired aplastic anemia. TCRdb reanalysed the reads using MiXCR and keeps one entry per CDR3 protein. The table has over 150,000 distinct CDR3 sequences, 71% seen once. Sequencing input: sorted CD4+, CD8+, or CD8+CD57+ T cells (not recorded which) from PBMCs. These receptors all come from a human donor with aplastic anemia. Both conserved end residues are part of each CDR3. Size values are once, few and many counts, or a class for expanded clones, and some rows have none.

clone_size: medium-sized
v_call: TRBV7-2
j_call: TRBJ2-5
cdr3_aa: CASSWLAGDQETQYF

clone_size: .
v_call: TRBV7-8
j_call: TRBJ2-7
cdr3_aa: CASSYLGAHEQYF

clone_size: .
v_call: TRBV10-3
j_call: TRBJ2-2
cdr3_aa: CAISPGQRNTGELFF

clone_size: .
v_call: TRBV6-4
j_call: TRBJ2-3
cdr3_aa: CRYRGTDTQYF

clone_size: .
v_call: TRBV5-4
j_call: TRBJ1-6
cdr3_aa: CASSPGQGANYNSPLHF

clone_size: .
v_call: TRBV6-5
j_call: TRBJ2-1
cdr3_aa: CASSPAQDDEQFF

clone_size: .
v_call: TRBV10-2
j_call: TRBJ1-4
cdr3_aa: CASRSAGRNEKLFF

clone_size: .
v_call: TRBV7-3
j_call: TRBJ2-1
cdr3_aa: CASSLVGVNEQFF

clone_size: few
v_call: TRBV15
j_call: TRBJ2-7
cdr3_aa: CATSRDRQGYEQYF

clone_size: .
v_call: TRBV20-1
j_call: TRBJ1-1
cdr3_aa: CSARDGRVSTEAFF

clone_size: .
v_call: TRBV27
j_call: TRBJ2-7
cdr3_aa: CASSRGQTFYEQYF

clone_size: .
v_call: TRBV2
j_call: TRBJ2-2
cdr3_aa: CASSYGANTGELFF

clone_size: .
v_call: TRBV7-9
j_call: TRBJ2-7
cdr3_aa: CASSPWGSYEQYF

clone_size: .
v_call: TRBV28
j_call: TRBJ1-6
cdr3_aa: CASSLRSAPLHF

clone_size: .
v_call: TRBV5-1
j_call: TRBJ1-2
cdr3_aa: CASKDREDGYTF

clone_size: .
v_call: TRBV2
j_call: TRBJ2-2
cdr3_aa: CASTSGLGGELFF

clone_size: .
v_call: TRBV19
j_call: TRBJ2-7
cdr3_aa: CASSIGPGGTEAYEQYF

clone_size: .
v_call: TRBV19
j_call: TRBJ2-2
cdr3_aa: CASRSWRGARDTGELFF

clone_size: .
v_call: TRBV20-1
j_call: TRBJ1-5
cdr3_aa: CSARDIVGSNQPQHF

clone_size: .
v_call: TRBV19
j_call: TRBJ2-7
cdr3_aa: CASSIEGASGGSSYEQYF

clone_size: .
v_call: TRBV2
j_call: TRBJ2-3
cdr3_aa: CASRTSWVRDTQYF

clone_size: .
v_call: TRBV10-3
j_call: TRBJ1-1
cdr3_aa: CAISEQGVSTEAFF

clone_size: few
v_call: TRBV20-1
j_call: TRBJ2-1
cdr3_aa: CSALLAGGGEQFF

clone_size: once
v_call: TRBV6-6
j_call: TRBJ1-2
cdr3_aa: CASSLKDRDYGYTF

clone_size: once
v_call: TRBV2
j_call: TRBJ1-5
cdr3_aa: CASRQGNGNQPQHF

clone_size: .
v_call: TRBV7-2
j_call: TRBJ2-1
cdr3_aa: CASSQEWRGSSYNEQFF

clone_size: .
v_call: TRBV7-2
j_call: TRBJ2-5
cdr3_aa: CASRNKGQGVWETQYF

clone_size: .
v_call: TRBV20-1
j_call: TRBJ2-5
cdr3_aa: CSARVPDGTFEETQYF

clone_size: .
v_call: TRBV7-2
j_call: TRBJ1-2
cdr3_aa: CASSLEQGTYTF

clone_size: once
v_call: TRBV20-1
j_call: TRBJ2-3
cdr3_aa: CSARGLAGPTDTQYF

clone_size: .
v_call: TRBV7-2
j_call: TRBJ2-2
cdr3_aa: CASSPGGYTGELFF

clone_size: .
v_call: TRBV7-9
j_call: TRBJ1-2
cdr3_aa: CASSLAGRANYGYTF

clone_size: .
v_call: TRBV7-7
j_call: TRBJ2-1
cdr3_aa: CASSPAPGGEQFF

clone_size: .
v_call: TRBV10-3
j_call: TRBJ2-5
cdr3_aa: CAISGAGVEETQYF

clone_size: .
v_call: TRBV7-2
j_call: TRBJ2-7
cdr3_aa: CASSLSTGSGEQYF

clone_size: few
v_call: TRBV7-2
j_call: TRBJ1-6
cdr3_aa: CASSPDRGNSPLHF

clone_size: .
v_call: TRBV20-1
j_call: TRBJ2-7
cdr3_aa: CSAPVGGGEQYF

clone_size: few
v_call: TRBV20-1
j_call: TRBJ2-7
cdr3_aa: CSAREPRTGGAYEQYF

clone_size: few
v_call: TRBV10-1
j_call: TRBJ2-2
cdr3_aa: CASSESGGPNTGELFF